This entry lists 5 T cell receptor beta chains sequenced from one sample in a study of T cell repertoires in ileal Crohn's disease. Here immunoSEQ multiplex PCR was the method, and the copy in TCRdb shows in-frame clones only, minus some. The sample includes about 13,000 clones, 82% seen only once; the top ten take around 5.8%. The material sequenced was ileal tissue. The receptors stem from an adult with Crohn's disease.

This clone was counted a few times. This rearrangement joins TRBV2 to TRBJ2-2; 10 bases are shared with TRBD1. The CDR3 has 17 residues. Germline loops: CDR1 SNHLY, CDR2 FYNNEI. With V trimmed by 7 bases and J by 3 bases, 11 bases remained unmatched. The CDR3 is CASTTPSGTGDTGELFF. The CDR3 DNA reads TGTGCCAGCACAACCCCCTCCGGGACAGGGGACACCGGGGAGCTGTTTTTT.

The chain joins TRBV30 to TRBJ1-2; TRBD1 matches at 8 bases. The germline V gene has CDR1 GTSNPN and CDR2 SVGIG (reference sequence). After removal of 4 bases from V and 7 bases from J, the junction contained 5 bases not matched to a gene. CDR3 size: 12 residues. The CDR3 is CAWKQGERGYTF. The CDR3 nucleotides are TGTGCCTGGAAACAGGGGGAACGTGGCTACACCTTC.

The V call is TRBV6-1, the J call TRBJ2-3; 9 bases map to TRBD1. Germline trimming cut 4 bases from V and 3 bases from J; bases unmatched to any gene: 5. CDR1 and CDR2 (germline): MNHNS, SASEGT. CDR3 length equals 15 residues. CDR3 nucleotide sequence: TGTGCCAGCAGTGGCGGGACAGGGCGGACAGATACGCAGTATTTT. Protein product: CASSGGTGRTDTQYF.

Only a few counts were recorded for this clone. The chain carries TRBV7-9 and TRBJ2-4; 8 nucleotides align to TRBD1. After removal of 3 bases from V and 7 bases from J, the junction contained 8 bases not matched to a gene. The germline V gene encodes CDR1 SEHNR and CDR2 FQNEAQ (reference sequence). This CDR3 comprises 15 residues. The CDR3, as DNA: TGTGCCAGCAGCTTCCCTTCAGGGGGCGCCAACATTCAGTACTTC. This sequence encodes CASSFPSGGANIQYF.

The V call is TRBV6-1, the J call TRBJ2-5; 9 nucleotides agree with TRBD1. Germline V gene data show CDR1 as MNHNS and CDR2 as SASEGT. Losses at the gene ends were 3 bases for V and 5 bases for J; bases not matched to a gene: 7. CDR3 length equals 15 residues. The DNA of the CDR3 is TGTGCCAGCAGTGAGGTCACCGGGACAGGGGAGACCCAGTACTTC. This gives the protein CASSEVTGTGETQYF.